This T cell receptor beta chain was identified in a study of OX40 agonist ivuxolimab in advanced cancers. Repertoires were generated with immunoSEQ multiplex PCR, while TCRdb's copy carries only in-frame clones and drops some. The top ten clones hold around 12% of a sample with fewer than 35,000 clones, under 85% of them seen once. This clone ranks as medium-sized (0.01 to 0.1%). The CDR3 contains 15 residues. Germline V gives CDR1 SNHLY, CDR2 FYNNEI. V gave up 0 bases and J gave up 6 bases, with 12 bases separating them. This specimen was CD4+ or CD8+ T cells sorted from blood, taken in a trial of the OX40 agonist ivuxolimab. V gene TRBV2 combines with J gene TRBJ1-5; possibly TRBD1 for D (5 bases). The source of this sequence is an adult with an advanced solid tumor such as melanoma, head and neck, liver or kidney cancer. The CDR3 spells CASSEARPGGQPQHF. The DNA of the CDR3 is TGTGCCAGCAGTGAAGCAAGGCCCGGGGGTCAGCCCCAGCATTTT.